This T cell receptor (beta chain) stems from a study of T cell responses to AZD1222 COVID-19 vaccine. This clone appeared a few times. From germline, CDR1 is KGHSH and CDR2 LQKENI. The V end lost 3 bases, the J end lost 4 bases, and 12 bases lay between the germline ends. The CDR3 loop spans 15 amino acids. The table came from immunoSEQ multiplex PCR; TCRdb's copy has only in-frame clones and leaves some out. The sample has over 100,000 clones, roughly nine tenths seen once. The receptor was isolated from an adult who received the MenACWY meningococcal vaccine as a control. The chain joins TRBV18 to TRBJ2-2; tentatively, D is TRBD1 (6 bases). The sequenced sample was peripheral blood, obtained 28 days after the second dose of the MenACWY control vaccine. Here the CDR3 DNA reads TGTGCCAGCTCACCCAAAGGACAGCGCACCGGGGAGCTGTTTTTT. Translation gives CASSPKGQRTGELFF.